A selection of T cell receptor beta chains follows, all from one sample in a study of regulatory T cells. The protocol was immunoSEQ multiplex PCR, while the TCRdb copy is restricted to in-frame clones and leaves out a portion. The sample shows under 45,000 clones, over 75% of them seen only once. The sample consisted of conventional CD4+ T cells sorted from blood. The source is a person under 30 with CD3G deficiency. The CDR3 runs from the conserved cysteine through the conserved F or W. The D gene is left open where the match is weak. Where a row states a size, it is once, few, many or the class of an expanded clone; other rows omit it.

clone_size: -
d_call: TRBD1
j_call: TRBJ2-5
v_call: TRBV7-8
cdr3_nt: TGTGCCAGCAGCTTGGTAGACAGGGGGCAGACCCAGTACTTC
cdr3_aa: CASSLVDRGQTQYF

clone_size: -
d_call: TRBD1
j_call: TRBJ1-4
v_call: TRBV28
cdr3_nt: TGTGCCAGCAGTGATACTAGGGGGCGGGGGAATGAAAAACTGTTTTTT
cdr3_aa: CASSDTRGRGNEKLFF

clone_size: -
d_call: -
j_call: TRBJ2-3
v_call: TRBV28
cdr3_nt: TGTGCCAGCAGTTCCCCGCTACATACAGATACGCAGTATTTT
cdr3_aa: CASSSPLHTDTQYF

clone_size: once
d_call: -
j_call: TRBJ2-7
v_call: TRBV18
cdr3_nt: TGTGCCAGCTCCCCGTCGACGGGTTTCTCCTACGAGCAGTACTTC
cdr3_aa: CASSPSTGFSYEQYF

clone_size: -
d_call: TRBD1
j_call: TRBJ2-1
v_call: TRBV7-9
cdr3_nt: TGTGCCAGCAGCCCAAACCGGGACAGGGGTTACAATGAGCAGTTCTTC
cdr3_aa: CASSPNRDRGYNEQFF

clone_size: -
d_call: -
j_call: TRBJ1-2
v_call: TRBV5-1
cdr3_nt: TGCGCCAGCAGCCCCGGGGGGGGTCAAAATGGCTACACCTTC
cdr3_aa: CASSPGGGQNGYTF

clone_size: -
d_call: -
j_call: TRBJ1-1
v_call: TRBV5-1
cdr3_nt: TGCGCCAGCTCAATCGGGGGGATAGACACTGAAGCTTTCTTT
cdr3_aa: CASSIGGIDTEAFF

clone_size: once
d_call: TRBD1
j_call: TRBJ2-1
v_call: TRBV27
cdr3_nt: TGTGCCAGCAGTACCGGACAGGTAGGAAATGAGCAGTTCTTC
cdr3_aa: CASSTGQVGNEQFF

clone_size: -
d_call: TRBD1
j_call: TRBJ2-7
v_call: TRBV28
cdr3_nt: TGTGCCAGCAGTTCTTACAGGGGGTTCTCCTACGAGCAGTACTTC
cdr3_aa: CASSSYRGFSYEQYF

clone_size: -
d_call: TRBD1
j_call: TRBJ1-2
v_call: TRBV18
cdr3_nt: TGTGCCAGCTCACCGGACAGGGAATACGGCTACACCTTC
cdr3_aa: CASSPDREYGYTF

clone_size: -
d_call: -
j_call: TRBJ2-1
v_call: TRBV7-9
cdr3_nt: TGTGCCAGCAGCTTAAACGGCTACAATGAGCAGTTCTTC
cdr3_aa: CASSLNGYNEQFF

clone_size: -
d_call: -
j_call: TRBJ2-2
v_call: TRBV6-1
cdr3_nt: TGTGCCAGCAGTCGGGCGAGCACCGGGGAGCTGTTTTTT
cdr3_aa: CASSRASTGELFF

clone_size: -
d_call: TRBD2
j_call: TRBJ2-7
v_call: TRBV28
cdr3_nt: TGTGCCAGCGGGCTAGCGGACCTTAGGGAGCAGTACTTC
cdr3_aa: CASGLADLREQYF

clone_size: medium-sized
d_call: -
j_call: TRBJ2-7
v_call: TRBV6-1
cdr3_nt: TGTGCCAGCAGTGTAACTGGCTCCTACGAGCAGTACTTC
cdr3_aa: CASSVTGSYEQYF

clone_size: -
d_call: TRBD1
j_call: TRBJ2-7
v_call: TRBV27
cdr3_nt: TGTGCCAGCAGTCCAAGACAGGGGTTGCACGAGCAGTACTTC
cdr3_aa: CASSPRQGLHEQYF

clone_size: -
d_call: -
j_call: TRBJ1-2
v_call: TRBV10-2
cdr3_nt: TGCGCCAGCAAGGGGATCGATGGCTACACCTTC
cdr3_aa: CASKGIDGYTF

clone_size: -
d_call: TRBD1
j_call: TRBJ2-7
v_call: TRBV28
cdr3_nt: TGTGCCAGCAGTTCCCGGACAGGGCATCGGGGCGAGCAGTACTTC
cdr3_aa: CASSSRTGHRGEQYF

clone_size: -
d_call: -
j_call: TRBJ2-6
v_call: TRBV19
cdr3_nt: TGTGCCAGTAGTATTGAAGCACCAGCTCAAGGGGCCAACGTCCTGACTTTC
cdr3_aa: CASSIEAPAQGANVLTF

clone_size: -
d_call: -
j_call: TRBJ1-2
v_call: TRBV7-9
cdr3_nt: TGTGCCAGCAGCTTAGAGCGTCCTGGCTACACCTTC
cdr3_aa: CASSLERPGYTF

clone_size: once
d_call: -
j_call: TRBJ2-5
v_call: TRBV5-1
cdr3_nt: TGCGCCAGCAGCCCCGTCGGGGGTGGGGAGACCCAGTACTTC
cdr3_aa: CASSPVGGGETQYF

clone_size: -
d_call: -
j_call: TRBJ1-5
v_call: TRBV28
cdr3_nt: TGTGCCAGCAGTGCGGACGGCCGCGCGAAGCCCCAGCATTTT
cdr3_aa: CASSADGRAKPQHF

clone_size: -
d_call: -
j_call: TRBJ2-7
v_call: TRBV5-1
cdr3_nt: TGCGCCAGCAGCGCCGGCGCGGGCAGTAGCTCCGAGCAGTACTTC
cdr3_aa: CASSAGAGSSSEQYF

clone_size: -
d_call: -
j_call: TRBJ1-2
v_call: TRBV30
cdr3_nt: TGTGCCTGGAGTCCCAGAGGCTTATATGGCTACACCTTC
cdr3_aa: CAWSPRGLYGYTF

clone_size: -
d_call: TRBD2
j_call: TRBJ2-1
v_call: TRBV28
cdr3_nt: TGTGCCAGCAGTCCCCCTAGCGGCCCCAATGAGCAGTTCTTC
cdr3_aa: CASSPPSGPNEQFF

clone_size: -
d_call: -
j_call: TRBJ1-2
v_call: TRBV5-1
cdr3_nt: TGCGCCAGCAGCGCCGCTGGAGCTAACTATGGCTACACCTTC
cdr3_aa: CASSAAGANYGYTF

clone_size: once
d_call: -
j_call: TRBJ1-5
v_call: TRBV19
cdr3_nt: TGTGCCAGTAGCCGGGACGGAAGTAGCAATCAGCCCCAGCATTTT
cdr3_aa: CASSRDGSSNQPQHF

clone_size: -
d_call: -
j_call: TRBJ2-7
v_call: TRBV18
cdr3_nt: TGTGCCAGCTCCCCACATGATTGGGGGGAGCAGTACTTC
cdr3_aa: CASSPHDWGEQYF

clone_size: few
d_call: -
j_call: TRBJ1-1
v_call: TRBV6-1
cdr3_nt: TGTGCCAGCAGTCTTAAACAGAGGGAAGCTTTCTTT
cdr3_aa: CASSLKQREAFF

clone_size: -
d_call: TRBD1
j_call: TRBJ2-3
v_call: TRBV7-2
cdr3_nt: TGTGCCAGCAGCCCCCGACAGGGTAGGGGCACAGATACGCAGTATTTT
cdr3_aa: CASSPRQGRGTDTQYF

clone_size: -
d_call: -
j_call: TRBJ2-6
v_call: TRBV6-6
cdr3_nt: TGTGCCAGCAGTCAGGGGGGAGAGGCCAACGTCCTGACTTTC
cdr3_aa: CASSQGGEANVLTF

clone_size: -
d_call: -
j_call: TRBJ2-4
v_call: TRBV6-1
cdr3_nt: TGTGCCAGCAGTGAGGACTGGGGTTTAGCCAAAAACATTCAGTACTTC
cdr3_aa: CASSEDWGLAKNIQYF

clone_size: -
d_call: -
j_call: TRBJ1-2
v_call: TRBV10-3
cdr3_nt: TGTGCCATCAGTGCCCGGGGCCAAGACGCACCCGCCTTC
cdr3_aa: CAISARGQDAPAF

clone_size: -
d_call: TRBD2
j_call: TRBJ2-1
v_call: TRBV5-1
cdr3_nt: TGCGCCAGCAACAAAGGACCGGGACTAGCCGAGGATGAGCAGTTCTTC
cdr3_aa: CASNKGPGLAEDEQFF

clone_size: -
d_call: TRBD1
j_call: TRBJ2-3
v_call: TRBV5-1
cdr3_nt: TGCGCCAGCAGCCGCGGGACAGGTAGCACAGATACGCAGTATTTT
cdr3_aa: CASSRGTGSTDTQYF

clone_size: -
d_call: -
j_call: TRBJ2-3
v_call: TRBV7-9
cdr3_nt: TGTGCCAGCAGCTTAGAGGAGGCAGATACGCAGTATTTT
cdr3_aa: CASSLEEADTQYF

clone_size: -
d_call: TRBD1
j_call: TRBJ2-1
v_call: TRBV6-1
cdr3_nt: TGTGCCAGCAGCAGACAGGGGAGAGAGCAGTTCTTC
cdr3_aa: CASSRQGREQFF

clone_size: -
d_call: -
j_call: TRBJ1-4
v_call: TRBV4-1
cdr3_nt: TGCGCCAGCAGCCAAGAGGGTGAAAAACTGTTTTTT
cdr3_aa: CASSQEGEKLFF

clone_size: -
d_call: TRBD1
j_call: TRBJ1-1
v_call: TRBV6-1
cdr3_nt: TGTGCCAGCAGTGACCTAGGGACAGAGAAGACTGAAGCTTTCTTT
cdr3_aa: CASSDLGTEKTEAFF

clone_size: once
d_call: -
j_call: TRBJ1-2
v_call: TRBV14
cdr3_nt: TGTGCCAGCAGCCTCAAGATAGGAAGGGACGGCTACACCTTC
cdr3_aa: CASSLKIGRDGYTF

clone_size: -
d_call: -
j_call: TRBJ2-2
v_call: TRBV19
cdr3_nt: TGTGCCAGTAGTATGCTTAGGGGCGGGGAGCTGTTTTTT
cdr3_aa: CASSMLRGGELFF

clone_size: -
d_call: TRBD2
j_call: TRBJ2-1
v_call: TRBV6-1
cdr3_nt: TGTGCCAGCAGTGCCCTAGAGGGACTAGCGGGGGGGCATGAGCAGTTCTTC
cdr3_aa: CASSALEGLAGGHEQFF

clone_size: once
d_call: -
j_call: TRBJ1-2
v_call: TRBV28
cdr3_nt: TGTGCCAGCAGTGAAAACCTTTCTGTACAACGTCCCACCTTC
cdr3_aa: CASSENLSVQRPTF

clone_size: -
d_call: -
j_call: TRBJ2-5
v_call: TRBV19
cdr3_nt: TGTGCCAGTAGTATCAACCACCGGGAGACCCAGTACTTC
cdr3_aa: CASSINHRETQYF

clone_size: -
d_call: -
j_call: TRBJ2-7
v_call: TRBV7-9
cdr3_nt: TGTGCCAGCAGCTTAGCGCACGACGAGCAGTACTTC
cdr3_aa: CASSLAHDEQYF

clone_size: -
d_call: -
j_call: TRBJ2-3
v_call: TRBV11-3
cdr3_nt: TGTGCCAGCAGCTCCGGGACAACAGATACGCAGTATTTT
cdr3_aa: CASSSGTTDTQYF

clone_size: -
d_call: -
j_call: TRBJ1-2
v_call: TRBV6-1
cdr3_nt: TGTGCCAGCAGTTCCCAAACGGCGTATGGCTACACCTTC
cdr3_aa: CASSSQTAYGYTF

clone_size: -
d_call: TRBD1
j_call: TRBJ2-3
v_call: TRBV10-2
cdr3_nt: TGCGCCAGCTCCAGCCGGGGGACAGGGGGAGATACGCAGTATTTT
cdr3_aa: CASSSRGTGGDTQYF